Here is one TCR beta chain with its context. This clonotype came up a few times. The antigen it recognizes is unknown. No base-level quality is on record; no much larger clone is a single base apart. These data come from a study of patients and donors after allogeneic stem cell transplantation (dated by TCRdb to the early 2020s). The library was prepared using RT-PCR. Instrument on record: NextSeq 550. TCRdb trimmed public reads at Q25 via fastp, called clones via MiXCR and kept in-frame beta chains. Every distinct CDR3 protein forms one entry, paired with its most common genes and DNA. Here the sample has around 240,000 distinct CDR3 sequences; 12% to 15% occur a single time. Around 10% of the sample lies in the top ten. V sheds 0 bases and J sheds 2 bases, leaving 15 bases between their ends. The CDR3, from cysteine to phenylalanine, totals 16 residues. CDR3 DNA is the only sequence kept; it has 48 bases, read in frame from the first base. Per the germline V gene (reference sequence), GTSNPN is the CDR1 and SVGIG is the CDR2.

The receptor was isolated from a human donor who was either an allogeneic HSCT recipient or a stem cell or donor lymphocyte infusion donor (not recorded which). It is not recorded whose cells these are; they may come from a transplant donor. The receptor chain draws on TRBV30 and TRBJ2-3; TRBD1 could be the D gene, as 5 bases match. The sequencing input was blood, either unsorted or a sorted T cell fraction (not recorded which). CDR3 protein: CAWSVFVVGVTDTQYF. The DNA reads TGTGCCTGGAGTGTATTTGTGGTAGGGGTCACAGATACGCAGTATTTT. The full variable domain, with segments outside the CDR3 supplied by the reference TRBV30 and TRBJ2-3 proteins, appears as SQTIHQWPATLVQPVGSPLSLECTVEGTSNPNLYWYRQAAGRGLQLLFYSVGIGQISSEVPQNLSASRPQDRQFILSSKKLLLSDSGFYLCAWSVFVVGVTDTQYFGPGTRLTVL.